The entry below describes one T cell receptor beta chain. This entry belongs to a study of blood T cell repertoires in COVID-19. At the level of the study: T cells, B-cell-depleted T cells, or PBMCs provided the cDNA or gDNA that served as material.

Contact with a PCR-confirmed or clinician-diagnosed COVID-19 case occurred within 2 weeks of entry. CDR3 length equals 18 residues. Germline assignment: CDR1 LGHNA and CDR2 YNFKEQ. The J segment lost 6 bases and the V segment lost 0 bases, leaving 10 bases of the junction unmatched. As processed by the authors: How many nucleated cells were present was estimated from reference gene primer amplification. TCRdb's copy holds only in-frame clones and misses some; the assay was immunoSEQ multiplex PCR. From that table come the V and J calls and clone size; the DNA was used to work out D and trimming. The data contain about 140,000 clones, about 84% of them singletons.

The chain couples TRBV4-2 to TRBJ2-5; 13 positions agree with TRBD2. This receptor was taken from a woman aged 18-29 years who had been exposed to COVID-19. The sample taken for sequencing was PBMCs or T cells enriched from blood (not recorded which). CDR3 loop: CASSQDDQVTSGRQTQYF. The CDR3 nucleotides read TGTGCCAGCAGCCAAGATGACCAAGTGACTAGCGGGAGGCAGACCCAGTACTTC.